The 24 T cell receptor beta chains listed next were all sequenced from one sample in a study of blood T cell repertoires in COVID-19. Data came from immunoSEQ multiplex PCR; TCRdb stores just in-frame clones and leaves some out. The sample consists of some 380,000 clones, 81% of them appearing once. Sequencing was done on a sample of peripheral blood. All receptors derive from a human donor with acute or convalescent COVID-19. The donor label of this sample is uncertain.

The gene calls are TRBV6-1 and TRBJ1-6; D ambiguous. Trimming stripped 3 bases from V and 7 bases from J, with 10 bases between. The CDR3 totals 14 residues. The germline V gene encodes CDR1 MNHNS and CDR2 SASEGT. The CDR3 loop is CASSEASENSPLHF. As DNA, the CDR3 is TGTGCCAGCAGTGAGGCATCGGAGAATTCACCCCTCCACTTT.

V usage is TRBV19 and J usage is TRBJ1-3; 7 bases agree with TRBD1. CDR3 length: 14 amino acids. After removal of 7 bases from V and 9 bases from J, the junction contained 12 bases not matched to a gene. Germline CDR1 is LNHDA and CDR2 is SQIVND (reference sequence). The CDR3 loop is CASIPQGKTGTIYF. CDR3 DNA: TGTGCCAGTATTCCACAGGGGAAGACCGGCACCATATATTTT. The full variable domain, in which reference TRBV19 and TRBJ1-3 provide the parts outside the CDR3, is DGGITQSPKYLFRKEGQNVTLSCEQNLNHDAMYWYRQDPGQGLRLIYYSQIVNDFQKGDIAEGYSVSREKKESFPLTVTSAQKNPTAFYLCASIPQGKTGTIYFGEGSWLTVV.

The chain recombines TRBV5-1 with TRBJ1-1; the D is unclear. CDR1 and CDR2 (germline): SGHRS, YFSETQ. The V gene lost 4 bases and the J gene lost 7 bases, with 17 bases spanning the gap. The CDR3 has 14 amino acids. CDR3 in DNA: TGCGCCAGCAGCACCGCCGCAAATAGCATTGAAGCTTTCTTT. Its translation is CASSTAANSIEAFF.

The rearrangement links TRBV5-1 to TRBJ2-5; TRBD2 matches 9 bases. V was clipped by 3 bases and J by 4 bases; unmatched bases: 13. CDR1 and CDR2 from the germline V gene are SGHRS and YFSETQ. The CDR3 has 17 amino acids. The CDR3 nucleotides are TGCGCCAGCAGCTATGAGCGGGGGGTTTTGAGGGGAGAGACCCAGTACTTC. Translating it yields CASSYERGVLRGETQYF.

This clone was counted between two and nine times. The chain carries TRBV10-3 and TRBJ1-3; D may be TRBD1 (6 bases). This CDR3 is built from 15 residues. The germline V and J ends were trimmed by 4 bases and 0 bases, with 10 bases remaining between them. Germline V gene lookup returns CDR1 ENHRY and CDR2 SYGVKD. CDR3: CAISVNRDSGNTIYF. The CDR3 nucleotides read TGTGCCATCAGTGTTAACAGGGACTCTGGAAACACCATATATTTT.

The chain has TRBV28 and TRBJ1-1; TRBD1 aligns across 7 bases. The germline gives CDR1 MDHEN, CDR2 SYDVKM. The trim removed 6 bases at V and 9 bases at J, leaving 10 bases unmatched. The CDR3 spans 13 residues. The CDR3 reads CASSLGDRVKAFF. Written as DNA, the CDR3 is TGTGCCAGCAGCTTAGGGGACAGAGTGAAAGCTTTCTTT.

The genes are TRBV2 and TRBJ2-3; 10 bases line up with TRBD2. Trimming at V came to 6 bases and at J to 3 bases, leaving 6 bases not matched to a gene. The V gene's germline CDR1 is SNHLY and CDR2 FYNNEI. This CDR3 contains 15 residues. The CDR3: CASSLSSGRTDTQYF. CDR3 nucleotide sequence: TGTGCCAGCAGCCTATCTAGCGGGAGAACAGATACGCAGTATTTT.

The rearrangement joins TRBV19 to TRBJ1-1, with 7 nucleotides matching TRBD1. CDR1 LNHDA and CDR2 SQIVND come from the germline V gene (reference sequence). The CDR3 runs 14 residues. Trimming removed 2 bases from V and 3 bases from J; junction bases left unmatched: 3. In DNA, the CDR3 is TGTGCCAGTAGTATACGACAGGGATACACTGAAGCTTTCTTT. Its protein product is CASSIRQGYTEAFF. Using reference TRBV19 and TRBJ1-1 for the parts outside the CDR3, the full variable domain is DGGITQSPKYLFRKEGQNVTLSCEQNLNHDAMYWYRQDPGQGLRLIYYSQIVNDFQKGDIAEGYSVSREKKESFPLTVTSAQKNPTAFYLCASSIRQGYTEAFFGQGTRLTVV.

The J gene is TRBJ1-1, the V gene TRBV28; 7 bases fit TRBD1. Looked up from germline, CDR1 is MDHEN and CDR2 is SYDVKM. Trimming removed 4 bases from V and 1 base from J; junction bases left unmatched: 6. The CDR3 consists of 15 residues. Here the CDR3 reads CASSSTGVSNTEAFF. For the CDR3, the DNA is TGTGCCAGCAGTTCCACAGGGGTTTCGAACACTGAAGCTTTCTTT.

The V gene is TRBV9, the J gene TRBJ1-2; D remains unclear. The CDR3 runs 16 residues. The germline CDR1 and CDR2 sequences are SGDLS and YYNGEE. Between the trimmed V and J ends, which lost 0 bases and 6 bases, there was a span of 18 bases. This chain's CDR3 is CASSVESGEFADGYTF. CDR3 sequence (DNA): TGTGCCAGCAGCGTAGAATCCGGGGAGTTCGCGGATGGCTACACCTTC.

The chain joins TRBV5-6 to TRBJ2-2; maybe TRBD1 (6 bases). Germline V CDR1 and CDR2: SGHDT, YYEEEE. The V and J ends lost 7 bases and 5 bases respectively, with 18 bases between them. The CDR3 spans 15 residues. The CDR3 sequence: CASRPSRTVTGELFF. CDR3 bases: TGTGCCAGCCGACCCTCGAGGACAGTAACCGGGGAGCTGTTTTTT.

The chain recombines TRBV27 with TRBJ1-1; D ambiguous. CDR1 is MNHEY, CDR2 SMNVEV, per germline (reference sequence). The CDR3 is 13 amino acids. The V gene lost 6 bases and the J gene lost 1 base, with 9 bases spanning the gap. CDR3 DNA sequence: TGTGCCAGCAGCCTATGGAGGAACACTGAAGCTTTCTTT. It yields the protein CASSLWRNTEAFF.

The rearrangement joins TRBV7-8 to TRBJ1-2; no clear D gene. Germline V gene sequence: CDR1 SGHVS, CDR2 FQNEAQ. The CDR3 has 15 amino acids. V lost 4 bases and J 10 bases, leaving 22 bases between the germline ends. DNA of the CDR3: TGTGCCAGCAGCTCCGATACCTCCCCGACGGGAGCCTACACCTTC. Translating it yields CASSSDTSPTGAYTF.

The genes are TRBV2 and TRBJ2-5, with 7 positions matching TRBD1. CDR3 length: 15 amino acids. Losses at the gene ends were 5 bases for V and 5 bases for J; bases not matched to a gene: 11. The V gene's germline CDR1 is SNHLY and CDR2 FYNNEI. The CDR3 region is CASSPGHRGRETQYF. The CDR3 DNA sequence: TGTGCCAGCAGTCCAGGTCACAGGGGTCGGGAGACCCAGTACTTC.

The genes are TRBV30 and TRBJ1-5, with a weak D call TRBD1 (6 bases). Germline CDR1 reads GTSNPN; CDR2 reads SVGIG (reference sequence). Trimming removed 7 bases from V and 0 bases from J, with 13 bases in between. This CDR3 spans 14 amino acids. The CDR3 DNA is TGTGCCTACCGGACAGAGAATAGCAATCAGCCCCAGCATTTT. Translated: CAYRTENSNQPQHF.

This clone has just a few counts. The CDR3 here is CASRRRLQGFTEAFF. The DNA for the CDR3 is TGTGCCAGCAGGCGCCGCCTTCAGGGGTTCACTGAAGCTTTCTTT. The chain couples TRBV25-1 to TRBJ1-1, with D possibly being TRBD1 (6 bases). The CDR3 contains 15 residues. Trimming pared 6 bases from V and 4 bases from J, leaving 18 bases between. CDR1 and CDR2 (germline): MGHDK, SYGVNS.

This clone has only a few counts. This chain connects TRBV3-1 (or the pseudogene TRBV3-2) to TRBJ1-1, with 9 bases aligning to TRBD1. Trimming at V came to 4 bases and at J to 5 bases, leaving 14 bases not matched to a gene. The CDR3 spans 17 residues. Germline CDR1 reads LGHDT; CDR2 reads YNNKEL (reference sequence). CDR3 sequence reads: CASSPTGTGLYGTEAFF. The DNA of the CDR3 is TGTGCCAGCAGCCCAACCGGGACAGGGTTATATGGGACTGAAGCTTTCTTT.

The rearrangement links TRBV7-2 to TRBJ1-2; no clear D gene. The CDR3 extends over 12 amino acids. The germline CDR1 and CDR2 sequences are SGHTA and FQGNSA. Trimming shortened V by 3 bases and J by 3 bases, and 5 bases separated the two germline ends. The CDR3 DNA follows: TGTGCCAGCAGCTTTTCAGACTATGGCTACACCTTC. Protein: CASSFSDYGYTF.

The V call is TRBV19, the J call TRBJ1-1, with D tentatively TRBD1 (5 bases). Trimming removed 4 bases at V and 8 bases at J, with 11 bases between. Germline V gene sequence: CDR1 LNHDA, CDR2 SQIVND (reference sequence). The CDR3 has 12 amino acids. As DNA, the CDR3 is TGTGCCAGTAGTACCCGATACAGGGAAGCTTTCTTT. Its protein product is CASSTRYREAFF.

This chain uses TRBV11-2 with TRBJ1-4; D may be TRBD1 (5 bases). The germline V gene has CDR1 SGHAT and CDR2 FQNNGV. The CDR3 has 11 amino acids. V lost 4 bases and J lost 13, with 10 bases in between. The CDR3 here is CASSYRRALFF. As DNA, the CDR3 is TGTGCCAGCAGCTACCGCAGGGCACTGTTTTTT.

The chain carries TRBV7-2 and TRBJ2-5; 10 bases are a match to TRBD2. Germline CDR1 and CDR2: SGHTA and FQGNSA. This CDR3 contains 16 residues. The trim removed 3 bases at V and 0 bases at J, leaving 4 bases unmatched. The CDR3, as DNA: TGTGCCAGCAGCTTTCGGACTAGCGGTTACCAAGAGACCCAGTACTTC. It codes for CASSFRTSGYQETQYF.

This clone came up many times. CDR3 protein: CASSLGSGSNYATNEKLFF. The DNA for the CDR3 is TGCGCCAGCAGCTTAGGATCAGGGTCTAACTATGCAACTAATGAAAAACTGTTTTTT. V gene TRBV5-1 combines with J gene TRBJ1-4, with D tentatively TRBD1 (5 bases). The V gene's germline CDR1 is SGHRS and CDR2 YFSETQ. The V and J ends lost 2 bases and 0 bases respectively, with 20 bases between them. The CDR3 runs 19 residues.

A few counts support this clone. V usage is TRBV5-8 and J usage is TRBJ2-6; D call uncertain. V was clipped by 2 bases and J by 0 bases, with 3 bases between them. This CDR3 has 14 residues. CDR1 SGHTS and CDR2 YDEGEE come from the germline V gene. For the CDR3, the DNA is TGTGCCAGCAGCTTCATCTCTGGGGCCAACGTCCTGACTTTC. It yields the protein CASSFISGANVLTF.

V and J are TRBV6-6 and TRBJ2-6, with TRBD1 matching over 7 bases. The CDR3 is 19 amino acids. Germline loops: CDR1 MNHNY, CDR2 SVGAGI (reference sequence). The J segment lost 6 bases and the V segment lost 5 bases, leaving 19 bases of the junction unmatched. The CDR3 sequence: CASSPDRALLRGVANVLTF. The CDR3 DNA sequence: TGTGCCAGCAGTCCCGACAGGGCCCTTTTACGAGGAGTGGCCAACGTCCTGACTTTC.